Below are 30 T cell receptor beta chains sequenced from a single sample in a study of blood T cell repertoires in COVID-19. Assay: immunoSEQ multiplex PCR; the TCRdb copy retains only in-frame clones and omits some. Of approximately 390,000 clones in the sample, approximately 90% are singletons; the top ten hold about 9.4%. The sample consisted of PBMCs or T cells enriched from blood (not recorded which). These receptors were obtained from a woman aged 45-65 years who had recovered from COVID-19.

The chain is built from TRBV30 and TRBJ1-4; 10 positions match TRBD1. The CDR3 covers 18 residues. The germline V gene has CDR1 GTSNPN and CDR2 SVGIG (reference sequence). V trimming: 4 bases; J trimming: 4 bases; junction bases outside the gene matches: 15. The CDR3 nucleotides are TGTGCCTGGATTAGACAGGGGGCCCGAGCCCTCCGTAATGAAAAACTGTTTTTT. Amino acid sequence: CAWIRQGARALRNEKLFF.

The V gene is TRBV2, the J gene TRBJ1-1; 8 bases line up with TRBD1. There are 14 residues in the CDR3. Looked up from germline, CDR1 is SNHLY and CDR2 is FYNNEI. The J segment lost 7 bases and the V segment lost 6 bases, leaving 10 bases of the junction unmatched. CDR3 sequence: CASRRQGRGDEAFF. Here the CDR3 DNA reads TGTGCCAGCAGGCGACAGGGGAGGGGGGATGAAGCTTTCTTT.

The CDR3 sequence: CASSLQGPDTQYF. CDR3 nucleotide sequence: TGTGCCAGCAGCCTACAGGGTCCAGATACGCAGTATTTT. V is TRBV3-1 (or the pseudogene TRBV3-2) and J is TRBJ2-3; weak D call: TRBD1 (6 bases). This CDR3 is 13 amino acids long. CDR1 LGHDT and CDR2 YNNKEL come from the germline V gene (reference sequence). Trimming removed 4 bases from V and 4 bases from J, with 9 bases in between.

This chain links TRBV19 with TRBJ1-1; no definite D call. Per the germline V gene, CDR1 is LNHDA and CDR2 is SQIVND (reference sequence). The V end lost 0 bases, the J end lost 1 base, and 9 bases lay between the germline ends. This CDR3 contains 15 residues. CDR3: CASSIDFNRNTEAFF. In DNA, the CDR3 is TGTGCCAGTAGTATAGATTTTAACAGGAACACTGAAGCTTTCTTT. Using reference TRBV19 and TRBJ1-1 for the parts outside the CDR3, the full variable domain is DGGITQSPKYLFRKEGQNVTLSCEQNLNHDAMYWYRQDPGQGLRLIYYSQIVNDFQKGDIAEGYSVSREKKESFPLTVTSAQKNPTAFYLCASSIDFNRNTEAFFGQGTRLTVV.

This rearrangement joins TRBV5-1 to TRBJ2-1; 10 positions match TRBD2. Per germline, CDR1 SGHRS and CDR2 YFSETQ. The CDR3 totals 14 residues. Losses at the gene ends were 2 bases for V and 8 bases for J; bases not matched to a gene: 4. The CDR3, as DNA: TGCGCCAGCAGCTTAAGGCTAGCGGGGGATGAGCAGTTCTTC. Residues: CASSLRLAGDEQFF.

The chain employs TRBV10-3 and TRBJ1-5, with D perhaps TRBD1 (5 bases). Germline lookup yields CDR1 ENHRY and CDR2 SYGVKD. With 4 bases removed from V and 4 bases from J, the gap between germline ends came to 11 bases. CDR3 length: 14 residues. The chain's CDR3 is CAISGGGENQPQHF. In DNA form, the CDR3 reads TGTGCCATCAGTGGCGGGGGGGAAAATCAGCCCCAGCATTTT.

The chain combines TRBV6-5 with TRBJ2-2; TRBD2 aligns across 7 bases. The trim removed 9 bases at V and 7 bases at J, leaving 11 bases unmatched. The CDR3 has 14 amino acids. Germline CDR1 reads MNHEY; CDR2 reads SVGAGI. CDR3 nucleotide sequence: TGTGCCAGTGGACTAAGAGGGGAGGGCGGGGAGCTGTTTTTT. As protein: CASGLRGEGGELFF.

This chain joins TRBV4-2 and TRBJ2-7, with TRBD2 matching over 7 bases. The CDR3 is 15 amino acids. J gave up 4 bases and V 4 bases, and 10 bases lay outside the gene matches. The germline gives CDR1 LGHNA, CDR2 YNFKEQ. DNA of the CDR3: TGTGCCAGCAGCCCAGGACTAGACGGGGGGTACGAGCAGTACTTC. It translates to CASSPGLDGGYEQYF.

The chain combines TRBV19 with TRBJ2-4, with D perhaps matching TRBD1 (5 bases). Trimming removed 4 bases at V and 0 bases at J, with 13 bases between. The CDR3 has 16 residues. Germline values: CDR1 LNHDA, CDR2 SQIVND (reference sequence). The DNA of the CDR3 is TGTGCCAGTAGTAAGGACCAGGGTATAGCCAAAAACATTCAGTACTTC. Amino acid sequence: CASSKDQGIAKNIQYF.

This sequence joins TRBV7-9 and TRBJ1-2; no clear D gene. From germline, CDR1 is SEHNR and CDR2 FQNEAQ (reference sequence). The CDR3 extends over 14 amino acids. Trimming removed 6 bases at V and 2 bases at J, with 13 bases between. The CDR3 sequence is CASSTVESNYGYTF. In DNA form, the CDR3 reads TGTGCCAGCAGTACCGTGGAGAGCAACTATGGCTACACCTTC.

This chain links TRBV28 with TRBJ1-5; D perhaps matches TRBD1 (6 bases). Deletions cut 3 bases from V and 1 base from J, with 16 bases between. Per the germline V gene, CDR1 is MDHEN and CDR2 is SYDVKM. The CDR3 length is 17 residues. The CDR3 DNA follows: TGTGCCAGCAGTTTTCCCGGGGGGGGACAAAGCAATCAGCCCCAGCATTTT. Translated, it gives CASSFPGGGQSNQPQHF.

J is TRBJ1-5 and V is TRBV6-5; TRBD1 might be the D (5 bases). Germline V CDR1 and CDR2: MNHEY, SVGAGI. V was shortened by 6 bases and J by 0 bases, with 12 bases between the two germline ends. The length of the CDR3 is 15 residues. DNA for the CDR3: TGTGCCAGCAGCAGGACCGGGGGTAGCAATCAGCCCCAGCATTTT. This encodes CASSRTGGSNQPQHF.

This chain joins TRBV7-8 and TRBJ1-4; TRBD1 agrees at 7 bases. CDR1 is SGHVS, CDR2 FQNEAQ, per germline. The CDR3 length is 15 residues. After removal of 6 bases from V and 3 bases from J, the junction contained 7 bases not matched to a gene. DNA of the CDR3: TGTGCCAGCAGATTAACAGGGGTCCCTAATGAAAAACTGTTTTTT. This codes for CASRLTGVPNEKLFF.

The chain combines TRBV28 with TRBJ1-2; 8 bases are shared with TRBD1. The germline V gene encodes CDR1 MDHEN and CDR2 SYDVKM. This CDR3 region has 15 residues. The trim removed 6 bases at V and 3 bases at J, leaving 9 bases unmatched. The CDR3 is CASSPGQGNYYGYTF. The CDR3 DNA is TGTGCCAGCAGCCCAGGACAGGGCAACTACTATGGCTACACCTTC.

The chain uses TRBV28 and TRBJ1-1, with D perhaps matching TRBD1 (6 bases). V was trimmed by 4 bases and J by 0 bases, leaving 15 bases between them. The CDR3 length is 16 residues. CDR1 is MDHEN, CDR2 SYDVKM, per germline. DNA of the CDR3: TGTGCCAGCAGTTCCCACCGGACAGATTTGAACACTGAAGCTTTCTTT. Encoded protein: CASSSHRTDLNTEAFF.

The rearrangement uses TRBV29-1 and TRBJ2-3, with D perhaps matching TRBD2 (6 bases). Germline loops: CDR1 SQVTM, CDR2 ANQGSEA. V was shortened by 3 bases and J by 3 bases, with 7 bases between the two germline ends. This CDR3 has 12 amino acids. DNA for the CDR3: TGCAGCGTTGATCGGGGGACAGATACGCAGTATTTT. Translation: CSVDRGTDTQYF.

The rearrangement links TRBV7-9 to TRBJ1-1; D uncertain. With 5 bases removed from V and 3 bases from J, the gap between germline ends came to 19 bases. Germline lookup yields CDR1 SEHNR and CDR2 FQNEAQ (reference sequence). The CDR3 covers 16 residues. The CDR3 spells CASSRPTPGGDTEAFF. CDR3 sequence (DNA): TGTGCCAGCAGCAGACCCACCCCGGGAGGAGACACTGAAGCTTTCTTT.

The chain uses TRBV20-1 and TRBJ2-1, with D possibly TRBD2 on 6 matching bases. This CDR3 region has 15 residues. V gave up 3 bases and J gave up 1 base, with 13 bases separating them. Per germline, CDR1 DFQATT and CDR2 SNEGSKA (reference sequence). CDR3 loop: CSASPTRRSYNEQFF. The CDR3 DNA reads TGCAGTGCTAGTCCGACTAGAAGATCCTACAATGAGCAGTTCTTC.

The chain is built from TRBV7-9 and TRBJ2-5, with D perhaps matching TRBD2 (6 bases). The V and J ends lost 5 bases and 5 bases respectively, with 18 bases between them. CDR3 size: 15 residues. The V gene's germline CDR1 is SEHNR and CDR2 FQNEAQ (reference sequence). Here the CDR3 reads CASSAGTGSFETQYF. The CDR3 DNA follows: TGTGCCAGCAGCGCCGGGACCGGGAGTTTTGAGACCCAGTACTTC.

The chain has TRBV5-6 and TRBJ2-7, with D tentatively TRBD1 (6 bases). This CDR3 comprises 13 residues. The V gene lost 2 bases and the J gene lost 6 bases, with 12 bases spanning the gap. The V gene's germline CDR1 is SGHDT and CDR2 YYEEEE. The CDR3 loop is CASSFQQGPEQYF. CDR3 sequence (DNA): TGTGCCAGCAGCTTTCAACAGGGTCCCGAGCAGTACTTC.

This chain links TRBV28 with TRBJ1-1; 7 bases agree with TRBD1. The CDR3 has 14 residues. The V and J ends lost 5 bases and 5 bases, in that order; junction bases with no gene match: 8. CDR1 MDHEN and CDR2 SYDVKM come from the germline V gene. DNA of the CDR3: TGTGCCAGCAGTCGACAGGGTTCTTGGACTGAAGCTTTCTTT. It codes for CASSRQGSWTEAFF.

The J gene is TRBJ2-1, the V gene TRBV27, with 8 bases fitting TRBD1. The CDR3 runs 11 residues. The germline V gene has CDR1 MNHEY and CDR2 SMNVEV (reference sequence). V was clipped by 4 bases and J by 14 bases; unmatched bases: 4. CDR3 sequence (DNA): TGTGCCAGCAGTTCCCTGGGACAGGAGTTCTTC. It encodes CASSSLGQEFF.

The chain recombines TRBV28 with TRBJ2-5; D ambiguous. Germline V CDR1 and CDR2: MDHEN, SYDVKM. The V gene lost 8 bases and the J gene lost 2 bases, with 12 bases spanning the gap. The CDR3 consists of 13 residues. Written as DNA, the CDR3 is TGTGCCAGCCACAGACGTAAGCAAGAGACCCAGTACTTC. It yields the protein CASHRRKQETQYF.

The rearrangement links TRBV19 to TRBJ2-2; TRBD2 matches 8 bases. Germline CDR1 and CDR2: LNHDA and SQIVND (reference sequence). J lost 3 bases, V lost 1 base, and 7 bases had no gene match. The CDR3 spans 17 residues. The CDR3 DNA sequence: TGTGCCAGTAGTATAGGGCCGGGGGGGCCATACACCGGGGAGCTGTTTTTT. As protein: CASSIGPGGPYTGELFF. Using reference TRBV19 and TRBJ2-2 for the parts outside the CDR3, the full variable domain is DGGITQSPKYLFRKEGQNVTLSCEQNLNHDAMYWYRQDPGQGLRLIYYSQIVNDFQKGDIAEGYSVSREKKESFPLTVTSAQKNPTAFYLCASSIGPGGPYTGELFFGEGSRLTVL.

The rearrangement links TRBV5-8 to TRBJ1-3; D gene uncertain. The CDR3 spans 16 residues. Trimming removed 4 bases at V and 0 bases at J, with 14 bases between. The germline gives CDR1 SGHTS, CDR2 YDEGEE. CDR3 amino acids: CASSALTASSGNTIYF. Here the CDR3 DNA reads TGTGCCAGCAGCGCCCTGACTGCGAGCTCTGGAAACACCATATATTTT.

V is TRBV7-3 and J is TRBJ1-2; TRBD1 is a possible D gene (5 bases). This CDR3 has 15 residues. Trimming took 4 bases from V and 6 from J, leaving 18 bases between them. Looked up from germline, CDR1 is SGHTA and CDR2 is FQGTGA. The CDR3 nucleotides are TGTGCCAGCAGCTCCGATAGTACAGGTCGGGATGGCTACACCTTC. It codes for CASSSDSTGRDGYTF.

The genes are TRBV7-9 and TRBJ1-1; a possible D gene is TRBD1 (5 bases). Germline V lookup: CDR1 SEHNR, CDR2 FQNEAQ (reference sequence). There are 14 residues in the CDR3. V was cut by 8 bases and J by 1 base, with 14 bases left in between. CDR3 in DNA: TGTGCCAGCCATTCAGGGTTCGGGAACACTGAAGCTTTCTTT. Amino acids: CASHSGFGNTEAFF.

The rearrangement uses TRBV30 and TRBJ2-6, with D possibly TRBD1 on 5 matching bases. The CDR3 is 20 residues long. V was shortened by 0 bases and J by 4 bases, with 25 bases between the two germline ends. Germline CDR1 reads GTSNPN; CDR2 reads SVGIG (reference sequence). The CDR3 sequence is CAWSVGFLGHDSTGANVLTF. CDR3 coding DNA: TGTGCCTGGAGTGTCGGTTTTTTAGGACATGATTCTACCGGGGCCAACGTCCTGACTTTC.

The V gene is TRBV20-1, the J gene TRBJ1-1, with D possibly TRBD1 on 6 matching bases. Trimming took off 6 bases at V and 4 bases at J, with 9 bases between the two ends. CDR1 is DFQATT and CDR2 is SNEGSKA in the germline V gene (reference sequence). CDR3 length equals 11 residues. The CDR3: CSAQGGTEAFF. CDR3 coding DNA: TGCAGTGCCCAAGGGGGCACTGAAGCTTTCTTT.

V is TRBV5-1 and J is TRBJ2-1, with D possibly TRBD2 on 5 matching bases. Deletions cut 2 bases from V and 10 bases from J, with 10 bases between. There are 12 residues in the CDR3. Germline V CDR1 and CDR2: SGHRS, YFSETQ. CDR3: CASSFRPGEQFF. In nucleotides, the CDR3 is TGCGCCAGCAGCTTTCGTCCGGGAGAGCAGTTCTTC. The full variable domain, its missing parts supplied by reference TRBV5-1 and TRBJ2-1, is KAGVTQTPRYLIKTRGQQVTLSCSPISGHRSVSWYQQTPGQGLQFLFEYFSETQRNKGNFPGRFSGRQFSNSRSEMNVSTLELGDSALYLCASSFRPGEQFFGPGTRLTVL.